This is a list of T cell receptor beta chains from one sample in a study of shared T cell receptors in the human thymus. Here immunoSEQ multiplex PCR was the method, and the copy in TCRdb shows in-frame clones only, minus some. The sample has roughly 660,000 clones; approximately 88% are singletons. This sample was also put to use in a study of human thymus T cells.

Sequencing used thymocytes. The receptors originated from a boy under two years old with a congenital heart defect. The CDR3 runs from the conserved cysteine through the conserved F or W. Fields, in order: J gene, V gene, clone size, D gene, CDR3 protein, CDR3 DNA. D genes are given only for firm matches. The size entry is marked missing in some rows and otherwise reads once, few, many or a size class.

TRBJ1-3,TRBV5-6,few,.,CASSLDHRGNTIYF,TGTGCCAGCAGCTTGGACCACCGGGGAAACACCATATATTTT
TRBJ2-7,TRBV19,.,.,CASSIAPGHLYEQYF,TGTGCCAGTAGTATAGCACCCGGACACCTCTACGAGCAGTACTTC
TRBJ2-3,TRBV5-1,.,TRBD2,CASSAGTSGRAGTDTQYF,TGCGCCAGCAGCGCGGGGACTAGCGGGAGGGCAGGCACAGATACGCAGTATTTT
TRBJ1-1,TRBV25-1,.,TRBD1,CASTAGGKNTEAFF,TGTGCCAGTACTGCAGGGGGGAAGAACACTGAAGCTTTCTTT
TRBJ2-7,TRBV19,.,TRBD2,CASSIVSGDSYEQYF,TGTGCCAGTAGTATAGTGAGCGGGGATTCCTACGAGCAGTACTTC
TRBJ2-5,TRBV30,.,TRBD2,CAWSVLAGSQETQYF,TGTGCCTGGAGTGTACTAGCGGGGAGCCAAGAGACCCAGTACTTC
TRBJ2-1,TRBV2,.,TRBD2,CASRATSGQTNEQFF,TGTGCCAGCAGGGCTACTAGCGGCCAGACCAATGAGCAGTTCTTC
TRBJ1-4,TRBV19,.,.,CASSTGTSNEKLFF,TGTGCCAGTAGTACCGGGACATCGAATGAAAAACTGTTTTTT
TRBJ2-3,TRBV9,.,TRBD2,CASSVPQREEGTDTQYF,TGTGCCAGCAGCGTACCCCAGCGGGAGGAGGGCACAGATACGCAGTATTTT
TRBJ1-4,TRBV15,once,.,CATSRASLTNEKLFF,TGTGCCACCAGCAGAGCGAGCCTCACTAATGAAAAACTGTTTTTT
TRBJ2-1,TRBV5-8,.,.,CASSYASAEQYNEQFF,TGTGCCAGCAGCTACGCTAGTGCGGAACAATACAATGAGCAGTTCTTC
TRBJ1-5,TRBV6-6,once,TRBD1,CASSPTGGWSNQPQHF,TGTGCCAGCAGTCCTACAGGGGGATGGAGCAATCAGCCCCAGCATTTT
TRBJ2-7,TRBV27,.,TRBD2,CASSSGLAGVYEQYF,TGTGCCAGCAGTTCGGGACTAGCGGGAGTCTACGAGCAGTACTTC
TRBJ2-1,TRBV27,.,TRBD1,CASSWTGAPIYNEQFF,TGTGCCAGCAGTTGGACAGGGGCCCCAATTTACAATGAGCAGTTCTTC
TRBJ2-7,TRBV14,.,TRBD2,CASSQGLAGDNEQYF,TGTGCCAGCAGCCAAGGTCTAGCGGGAGATAACGAGCAGTACTTC
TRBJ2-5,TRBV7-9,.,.,CASSMGNPVSGLVETQYF,TGTGCCAGCAGCATGGGTAACCCAGTCTCAGGTTTGGTAGAGACCCAGTACTTC
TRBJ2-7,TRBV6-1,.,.,CASSPDWRVHEQYF,TGTGCCAGCAGTCCTGATTGGAGGGTCCACGAGCAGTACTTC
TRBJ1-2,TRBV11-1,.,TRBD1,CASSLTGGSYGYTF,TGTGCCAGCAGCTTGACAGGGGGCAGCTATGGCTACACCTTC
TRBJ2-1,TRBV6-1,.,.,CASSVGREWWNEQFF,TGTGCCAGCAGTGTAGGACGGGAGTGGTGGAATGAGCAGTTCTTC
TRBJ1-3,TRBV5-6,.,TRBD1,CASSPRTGSSGNTIYF,TGTGCCAGCAGCCCCAGGACAGGGAGCTCTGGAAACACCATATATTTT
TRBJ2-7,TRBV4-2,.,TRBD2,CASSQERHVGTSYEQYF,TGTGCCAGCAGCCAAGAAAGACACGTAGGGACTAGCTACGAGCAGTACTTC
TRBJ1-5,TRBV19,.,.,CASSIRGASNQPQHF,TGTGCCAGTAGTATTCGGGGGGCAAGCAATCAGCCCCAGCATTTT
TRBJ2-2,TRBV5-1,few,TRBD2,CASRSTSGRSPGELFF,TGCGCCAGCAGGTCTACTAGCGGGAGAAGTCCCGGGGAGCTGTTTTTT
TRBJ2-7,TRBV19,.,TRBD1,CASSIAGQGLNYEQYF,TGTGCCAGTAGTATTGCCGGACAGGGTTTGAATTACGAGCAGTACTTC
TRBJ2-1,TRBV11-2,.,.,CASSSTPGQKQFF,TGTGCCAGCAGCTCAACTCCGGGACAAAAGCAGTTCTTC
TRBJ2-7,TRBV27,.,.,CASSSSFSYEQYF,TGTGCCAGCAGCTCTTCCTTCTCCTACGAGCAGTACTTC
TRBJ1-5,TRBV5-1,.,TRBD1,CASSPGTGSFNQPQHF,TGCGCCAGCAGCCCGGGGACAGGGAGCTTCAATCAGCCCCAGCATTTT
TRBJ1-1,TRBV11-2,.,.,CASSHDRGVATEAFF,TGTGCCAGCAGCCACGATCGGGGGGTGGCCACTGAAGCTTTCTTT
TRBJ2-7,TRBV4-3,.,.,CASSQDISLVREQYF,TGCGCCAGCAGCCAAGATATAAGTCTAGTACGCGAGCAGTACTTC
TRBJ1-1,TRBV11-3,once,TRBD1,CASSVSGLPQGDTEAFF,TGTGCCAGCAGCGTTTCAGGGCTCCCGCAGGGGGACACTGAAGCTTTCTTT
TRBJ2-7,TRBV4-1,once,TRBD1,CASSHRQGIPSLGPSYEQYF,TGCGCCAGCAGCCACCGACAGGGAATCCCCTCCCTAGGACCCTCCTACGAGCAGTACTTC
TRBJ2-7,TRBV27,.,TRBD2,CASRGTSGSYEQYF,TGTGCCAGCCGCGGAACTAGCGGGAGTTACGAGCAGTACTTC
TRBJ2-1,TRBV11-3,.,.,CASSVRTGRAWGEQFF,TGTGCCAGCAGCGTAAGGACAGGGAGGGCATGGGGTGAGCAGTTCTTC
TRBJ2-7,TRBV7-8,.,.,CASSHASFPSYEQYF,TGTGCCAGCAGCCATGCTAGCTTCCCCTCCTACGAGCAGTACTTC
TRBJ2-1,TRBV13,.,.,CASSLGSFNEQFF,TGTGCCAGCAGCTTAGGATCGTTCAATGAGCAGTTCTTC
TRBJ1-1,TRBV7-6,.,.,CASRLVQGQNTEAFF,TGTGCCAGCAGGCTAGTGCAGGGACAGAACACTGAAGCTTTCTTT
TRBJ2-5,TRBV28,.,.,CASTLSETGIKSQETQYF,TGTGCCAGCACCTTATCTGAAACGGGAATAAAATCACAAGAGACCCAGTACTTC
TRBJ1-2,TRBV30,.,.,CAWSVFVYYGYTF,TGTGCCTGGAGTGTATTCGTTTACTATGGCTACACCTTC
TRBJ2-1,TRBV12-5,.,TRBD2,CASGFRTIAGPKLGNEQFF,TGTGCTAGTGGTTTCCGCACCATAGCGGGACCTAAACTGGGCAATGAGCAGTTCTTC
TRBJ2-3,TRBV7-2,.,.,CASSTSLDTQYF,TGTGCCAGCAGCACCAGTCTAGATACGCAGTATTTT
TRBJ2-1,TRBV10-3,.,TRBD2,CAISESPGERERKFF,TGTGCCATCAGTGAGTCCCCGGGGGAGCGGGAGAGGAAGTTCTTC
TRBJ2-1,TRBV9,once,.,CASTPGGAEGYNEQFF,TGTGCCAGCACCCCTGGCGGGGCGGAGGGCTACAATGAGCAGTTCTTC
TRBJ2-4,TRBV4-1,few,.,CASSQEERGIQYF,TGCGCCAGCAGCCAAGAGGAGAGAGGCATTCAGTACTTC
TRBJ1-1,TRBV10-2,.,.,CASSEGQGGTEAFF,TGCGCCAGCAGTGAAGGGCAGGGCGGCACTGAAGCTTTCTTT
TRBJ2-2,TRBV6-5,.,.,CASRPRTGFTGELFF,TGTGCCAGCAGACCACGTACAGGGTTCACCGGGGAGCTGTTTTTT
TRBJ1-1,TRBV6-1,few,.,CASSEGKGVNTEAFF,TGTGCCAGCAGTGAAGGTAAGGGAGTGAACACTGAAGCTTTCTTT
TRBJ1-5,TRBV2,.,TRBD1,CASKLETGEIGNQPQHF,TGTGCCAGCAAATTGGAAACAGGGGAGATAGGCAATCAGCCCCAGCATTTT
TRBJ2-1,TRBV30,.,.,CAWSALSSYNEQFF,TGTGCCTGGTCCGCTTTGAGCTCCTACAATGAGCAGTTCTTC
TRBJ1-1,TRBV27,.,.,CASSGQLNTEAFF,TGTGCCAGCAGTGGACAGCTGAACACTGAAGCTTTCTTT
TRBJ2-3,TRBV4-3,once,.,CASSQPPDPAGRNTDTQYF,TGCGCCAGCAGCCAACCCCCGGACCCCGCGGGACGAAACACAGATACGCAGTATTTT
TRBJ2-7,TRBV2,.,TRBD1,CASSGPGTDSYEQYF,TGTGCCAGCAGTGGCCCCGGGACAGACTCCTACGAGCAGTACTTC
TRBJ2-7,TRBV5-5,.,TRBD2,CASSPGLAGGPQYF,TGTGCCAGCAGCCCTGGACTAGCGGGAGGGCCGCAGTACTTC
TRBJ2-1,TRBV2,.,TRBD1,CASRGQVAYNEQFF,TGTGCCAGCAGGGGACAGGTTGCCTACAATGAGCAGTTCTTC
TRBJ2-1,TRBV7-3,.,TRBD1,CASSLNNFRDRGTEQFF,TGTGCCAGCAGCTTAAACAACTTCCGGGACAGGGGTACTGAGCAGTTCTTC
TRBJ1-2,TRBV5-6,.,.,CASSLRDGYTF,TGTGCCAGCAGCCTCAGGGATGGCTACACCTTC